This T cell receptor beta chain originates from a study of T cell repertoires and HLA-DP antigens. Study summary: CD4+ T cells were cocultured with HeLa cells expressing HLA-DP. Study-wide findings and caveats: Pre-culture clonality, roughly 0.036, was far below sorted CD137+ clonality of around 0.39.

The label indicates: CD137+ CD4 T cells sorted after culture with HeLa expressing allogeneic HLA-DP. HeLa stimulator cells carried retrovirally transduced HLA-DPA1/DPB1, HLA-DM, invariant chain and CD80. After roughly 15 days' expansion, CD4+ cells were restimulated about 23 h with HeLa expressing allogeneic DPB1. This CDR3 contains 12 residues. Trimming removed 3 bases from V and 9 bases from J, with 12 bases in between. CDR1 SGHTA and CDR2 FQGNSA come from the germline V gene. The protocol was immunoSEQ multiplex PCR, while the TCRdb copy is restricted to in-frame clones and leaves out a portion. The table shows about 170 clones, with around 50% occurring only once.

The sequence was collected from a man aged 45-65 years in good health and CMV-seronegative. Sequenced material: alloreactive CD137+ CD4+ T cells from cultured PBMCs. The subset denotes: CD137+ CD4+ cells sorted after 20 to 30 h restimulation with the allogeneic HLA-DP-expressing HeLa cells. V usage is TRBV7-2 and J usage is TRBJ2-7; D remains ambiguous. CDR3 DNA: TGTGCCAGCAGCTTCCCCCAAACGGGGCAGTACTTC. Translation gives CASSFPQTGQYF.